Listed below are T cell receptor beta chains from one sample, sequenced in a study of early T cells in non-severe SARS-CoV-2 infection. Each CDR3 protein is one row after TCRdb ran MiXCR on the 5' RACE reads. Here the sample spans 55,000 or so distinct CDR3 sequences, under 8% being singletons. Sequenced material: whole blood, taken at baseline. These TCRs come from an adult who was a healthcare worker with PCR-confirmed SARS-CoV-2 infection or an uninfected control (not recorded which). The CDR3 runs from the conserved cysteine through the conserved F or W. A D gene is named only where the DNA matches it firmly. The listing skips clone size in some rows; elsewhere it reads once, few, many or a size class.

v_call	j_call	clone_size	d_call	cdr3_nt	cdr3_aa
TRBV6-5	TRBJ1-3	many	TRBD1	TGTGCCAGCAGAATCGGACAGGGCTATCGAAACACCATATATTTT	CASRIGQGYRNTIYF
TRBV7-8	TRBJ1-6	few	NA	TGTGCCAGCAGCCCCTGGACGGGGAATAATTCACCCCTCCACTTT	CASSPWTGNNSPLHF
TRBV6-2/TRBV6-3	TRBJ1-5	many	NA	TGTGCCAGCAGCGTTATGGTCCAGCCCCAGCATTTT	CASSVMVQPQHF
TRBV6-6	TRBJ1-5	many	NA	TGTGCCAGTACTACAGACCCAGATGGTCAGCCCCAGCATTTT	CASTTDPDGQPQHF
TRBV18	TRBJ1-4	few	NA	TGTGCCAGCTTCGGGGGTGCAACTAATGAAAAACTGTTTTTT	CASFGGATNEKLFF
TRBV7-6	TRBJ2-2	few	NA	TGTGCCAGCAGGCCTAACACCGGGGAGCTGTTTTTT	CASRPNTGELFF
TRBV28	TRBJ1-1	NA	NA	TGTGCCAGCAGTTTTACGGGGATGAACACTGAAGCTTTCTTT	CASSFTGMNTEAFF
TRBV7-2	TRBJ1-5	many	NA	TGTGCCAGCAGCTTAGTGTTCGGAGATCAGCCCCAGCATTTT	CASSLVFGDQPQHF
TRBV6-2/TRBV6-3	TRBJ2-1	many	TRBD2	TGTGCCAGCAGCCAGGGACTAGAAAGCTACAATGAGCAGTTCTTC	CASSQGLESYNEQFF
TRBV9	TRBJ2-3	many	TRBD1	TGTGCCAGCAGCGTAAGGACAGGTCCTAGCACAGATACGCAGTATTTT	CASSVRTGPSTDTQYF
TRBV4-1	TRBJ1-2	NA	NA	TGCGCCACATTTGGACAAGTCCTGGTCTACACCTTC	CATFGQVLVYTF
TRBV10-3	TRBJ2-1	many	TRBD2	TGTGCCACCCTTAGCGGGGGCCTGCTGAGGTACAATGAGCAGTTCTTC	CATLSGGLLRYNEQFF
TRBV5-4	TRBJ2-1	few	TRBD1	TGTGCCAGCAGCTCACAGGACAGGGTCATCAATGAGCAGTTCTTC	CASSSQDRVINEQFF
TRBV6-5	TRBJ2-7	few	NA	TGTGCCAGCAGGCGGATGAGCTCCTACGAGCAGTACTTC	CASRRMSSYEQYF
TRBV3-1	TRBJ2-4	many	NA	TGTGCCAGCAGCCCGGGCAGGGAAAACATTCAGTACTTC	CASSPGRENIQYF
TRBV20-1	TRBJ2-3	many	NA	TGCAGTGCTAGAATTTTGCCCGGCGGCACAGATACGCAGTATTTT	CSARILPGGTDTQYF
TRBV2	TRBJ1-1	NA	NA	TGTGCCAGCAGTTTTCGGAGGGATAACACTGAAGCTTTCTTT	CASSFRRDNTEAFF
TRBV19	TRBJ2-7	NA	TRBD1	TGTGTCAGTAGTACTCCCGGGACAGGGGCTGTAGAGCAGTACTTC	CVSSTPGTGAVEQYF
TRBV15	TRBJ1-4	NA	TRBD1	TGTGCCACCAGCAGAGAGACTTGGGACAGGGGGAAGGAAAAACTGTTTTTT	CATSRETWDRGKEKLFF
TRBV4-1	TRBJ2-3	many	TRBD2	TGCGCCAGCAGCCCAAGCGGGACTAGCGGGGGCAATACGCAGTATTTT	CASSPSGTSGGNTQYF
TRBV7-6	TRBJ1-1	many	NA	TGTGCCAGCAGCTTAGAGGGGGGCAGCACTGAAGCTTTCTTT	CASSLEGGSTEAFF
TRBV6-2/TRBV6-3	TRBJ2-5	few	TRBD2	TGTGCCAGCAGTTACTCTCCTAGCGGGGAGACCCAGTACTTC	CASSYSPSGETQYF
TRBV18	TRBJ1-1	many	NA	TGTGCCAGCTCACTCCTAGGTGACACTGAAGCTTTCTTT	CASSLLGDTEAFF
TRBV5-4	TRBJ2-1	few	NA	TGTGCCAGCAGCTCAGACCCGACAGGGACTTACAATGAGCAGTTCTTC	CASSSDPTGTYNEQFF
TRBV6-2/TRBV6-3	TRBJ2-7	NA	NA	TGTGCCAGCAGTTACCGGGACGGGGAACCCTACGAGCAGTACTTC	CASSYRDGEPYEQYF
TRBV27	TRBJ2-7	NA	NA	TGTGCCAGCAGATCACGGTACGAGCAGTACTTC	CASRSRYEQYF
TRBV11-3	TRBJ2-3	NA	NA	TGTGCCAGCAGCCCAGACCGGGGGGCCTACACAGATACGCAGTATTTT	CASSPDRGAYTDTQYF
TRBV7-9	TRBJ2-7	many	NA	TGTGCCAGCAGCTCACAGGGTTACGACGAGCAGTACTTC	CASSSQGYDEQYF
TRBV20-1	TRBJ2-5	many	NA	TGCAGTGCTCGGGACGGGGGGCGTTCGGAGACCCAGTACTTC	CSARDGGRSETQYF
TRBV2	TRBJ2-2	NA	NA	TGTGCCAGCAGCCCAAATTGGGGCACCGGGGAGCTGTTTTTT	CASSPNWGTGELFF
TRBV5-5	TRBJ2-2	many	NA	TGTGCCAGCAGCTTCTTAGTAATCTCCGGGGAGCTGTTTTTT	CASSFLVISGELFF
TRBV6-4	TRBJ2-3	NA	TRBD2	TGTGCCATCATCGGGGGAGGGCATTGGTCAGATACGCAGTATTTT	CAIIGGGHWSDTQYF
TRBV5-1	TRBJ2-7	few	TRBD1	TGCGCCAGCAGCTTGTTGCCACAGGGGAACGAGCAGTACTTC	CASSLLPQGNEQYF
TRBV11-3	TRBJ2-1	many	TRBD1	TGTGCCAGCAGCTTAGAGACAGGGGTGGACAATGAGCAGTTCTTC	CASSLETGVDNEQFF
TRBV3-1	TRBJ1-2	many	NA	TGTGCCAGCAGCCCTACTGGTCAGCTGGGGAACTATGGCTACACCTTC	CASSPTGQLGNYGYTF
TRBV7-8	TRBJ2-3	few	NA	TGTGCCAGCAGCAGCACAACCGTAGATACGCAGTATTTT	CASSSTTVDTQYF
TRBV28	TRBJ2-2	NA	TRBD2	TGTGCCAGCAGTTTAAGGCGCTCTAGCGGGGGGGACACCGGGGAGCTGTTTTTT	CASSLRRSSGGDTGELFF
TRBV7-2	TRBJ1-2	few	TRBD1	TGTGCCAGCAGCCGACAGGGCGTCTATGGCTACACCTTC	CASSRQGVYGYTF
TRBV29-1	TRBJ1-1	NA	TRBD1	TGCAGCGTGTGGGACAGGGACACTGAAGCTTTCTTT	CSVWDRDTEAFF
TRBV6-6	TRBJ2-3	once	TRBD1	TGTGCCAGCAGTTCACACGGACAGGCGACCTCAGATACGCAGTATTTT	CASSSHGQATSDTQYF
TRBV6-6	TRBJ1-5	many	TRBD1	TGTGCCAGTGGCGGACAGGGAGGGGATCAGCCCCAGCATTTT	CASGGQGGDQPQHF
TRBV5-5	TRBJ2-1	many	NA	TGTGCCAGCAGCTTGCAAACAGGGAAAGGTGAGCAGTTCTTC	CASSLQTGKGEQFF
TRBV4-2	TRBJ2-3	many	TRBD2	TGTGCCAGCAGCCCACAAGCGACTAGCGGGGGCACAGATACGCAGTATTTT	CASSPQATSGGTDTQYF
TRBV6-2/TRBV6-3	TRBJ1-1	NA	NA	TGTGCCAGCCTTGGGGGACCGACGGCCACTGAAGCTTTCTTT	CASLGGPTATEAFF
TRBV7-8	TRBJ1-5	many	NA	TGTGCCAGCAGCCACGTCGAAGGACCTCAGCCCCAGCATTTT	CASSHVEGPQPQHF
TRBV9	TRBJ1-1	few	TRBD1	TGTGCCAGCAGCTCGGACAGGGGATGGACTGAAGCTTTCTTT	CASSSDRGWTEAFF
TRBV20-1	TRBJ2-2	NA	NA	TGCAGTGCTAGGGCCGACCCTAACACCGGGGAGCTGTTTTTT	CSARADPNTGELFF
TRBV2	TRBJ2-5	few	TRBD1	TGTGCCAGCAGTGTCTCCCCAACAGGGGGAGAGACCCAGTACTTC	CASSVSPTGGETQYF
TRBV30	TRBJ2-7	many	TRBD1	TGTGCCTGGAGTGTGTTGGACAGGGGGCATCGGGAGCAGTACTTC	CAWSVLDRGHREQYF
TRBV6-2/TRBV6-3	TRBJ2-3	few	NA	TGTGCCAGCAGTTACCGGGGGGCAGTCACAGATACGCAGTATTTT	CASSYRGAVTDTQYF
TRBV5-1	TRBJ1-1	many	NA	TGCGCCAGCAGCGTGGACAGCGGGGTGAACACTGAAGCTTTCTTT	CASSVDSGVNTEAFF
TRBV27	TRBJ2-7	NA	NA	TGTGCCAGCAGAGGAGGGTTCTCCTACGAGCAGTACTTC	CASRGGFSYEQYF
TRBV20-1	TRBJ1-6	NA	NA	TGCAGTGCTAGGCTTCCGGGACTCATAAATTCACCCCTCCACTTT	CSARLPGLINSPLHF
TRBV18	TRBJ2-3	many	NA	TGTGCCAGCTCACCGATGGGGGATACGCAGTATTTT	CASSPMGDTQYF
TRBV5-1	TRBJ1-6	NA	NA	TGCGCCAGCAGCTTGGGTTCCACGTCCAATTCACCCCTCCACTTT	CASSLGSTSNSPLHF